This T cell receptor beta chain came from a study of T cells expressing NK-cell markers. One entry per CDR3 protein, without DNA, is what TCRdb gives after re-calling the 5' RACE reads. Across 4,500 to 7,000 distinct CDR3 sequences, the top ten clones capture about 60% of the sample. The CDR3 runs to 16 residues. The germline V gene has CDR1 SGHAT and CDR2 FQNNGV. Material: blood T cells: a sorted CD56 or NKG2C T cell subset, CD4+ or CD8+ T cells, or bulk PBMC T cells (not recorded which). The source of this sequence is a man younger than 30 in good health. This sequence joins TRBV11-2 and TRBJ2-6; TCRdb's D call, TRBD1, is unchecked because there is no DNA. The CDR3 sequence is CASSLGPGAGANVLTF.